One T cell receptor (beta chain) is described in this entry. Antigen unknown. Other DNA sequences from this sample encode an identical CDR3 as well. This was a deep-level run. Assay used: immunoSEQ multiplex PCR; TCRdb lists only in-frame clones, some missing. This sample has just over 2,000,000 clones, with roughly 94% found just once. This sample stems from a study of shared clonotypes between healthy human individuals. Study as a whole: Researchers assigned three CD4 naive, three CD4 memory, two CD8 naive and one CD8 memory plate to each donor. Study-wide results and limits: Memory subsets had estimated richness that was generally smaller than that of naive subsets. Limited genetic and exposure-history diversity came from having few donors.

This CDR3 has 15 amino acids. Trimming took 0 bases from V and 2 from J; bases not matched to a gene: 3. Germline CDR1 SGHRS, CDR2 YFSETQ. Material for sequencing was naive CD4+ T cells sorted from blood. The subset: CD45RA+ positively selected. The chain combines TRBV5-1 with TRBJ2-3; 7 bases match TRBD1. This receptor was taken from a man aged 18 to 30 in good health. DNA of the CDR3: TGCGCCAGCAGCTTGGCGGGACAGAACACAGATACGCAGTATTTT. Protein product: CASSLAGQNTDTQYF.